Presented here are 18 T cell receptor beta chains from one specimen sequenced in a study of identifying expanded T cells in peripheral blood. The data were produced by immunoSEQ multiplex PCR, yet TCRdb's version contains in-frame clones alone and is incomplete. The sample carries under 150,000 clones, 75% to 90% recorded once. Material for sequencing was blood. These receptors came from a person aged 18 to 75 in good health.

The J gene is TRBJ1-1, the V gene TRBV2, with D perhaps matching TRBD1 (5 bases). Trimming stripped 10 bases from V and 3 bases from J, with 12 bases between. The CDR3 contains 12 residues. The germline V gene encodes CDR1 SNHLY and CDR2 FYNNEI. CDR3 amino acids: CATLGGYTEAFF. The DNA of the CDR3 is TGTGCCACCCTTGGGGGATACACTGAAGCTTTCTTT.

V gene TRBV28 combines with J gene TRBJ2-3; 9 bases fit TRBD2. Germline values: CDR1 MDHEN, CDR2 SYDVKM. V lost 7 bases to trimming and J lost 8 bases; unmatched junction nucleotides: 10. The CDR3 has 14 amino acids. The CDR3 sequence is CASTLAGGPGTQYF. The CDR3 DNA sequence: TGTGCCAGCACGCTGGCGGGAGGGCCAGGTACGCAGTATTTT.

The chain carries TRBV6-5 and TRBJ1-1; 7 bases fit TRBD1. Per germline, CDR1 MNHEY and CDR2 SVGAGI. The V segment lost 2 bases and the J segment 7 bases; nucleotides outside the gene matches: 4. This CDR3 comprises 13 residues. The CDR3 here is CASSYQGGVEAFF. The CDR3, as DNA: TGTGCCAGCAGTTACCAGGGGGGGGTTGAAGCTTTCTTT.

Here the CDR3 DNA reads TGTGCCAGCTCACCAGGGACCAATAATGAAAAACTGTTTTTT. Amino acids: CASSPGTNNEKLFF. This chain joins TRBV18 and TRBJ1-4; possibly TRBD1 for D (5 bases). Germline values: CDR1 KGHSH, CDR2 LQKENI. Deletions cut 2 bases from V and 4 bases from J, with 8 bases between. This CDR3 region has 14 residues. Complete variable domain (other parts from reference TRBV18 and TRBJ1-4): NAGVMQNPRHLVRRRGQEARLRCSPMKGHSHVYWYRQLPEEGLKFMVYLQKENIIDESGMPKERFSAEFPKEGPSILRIQQVVRGDSAAYFCASSPGTNNEKLFFGSGTQLSVL.

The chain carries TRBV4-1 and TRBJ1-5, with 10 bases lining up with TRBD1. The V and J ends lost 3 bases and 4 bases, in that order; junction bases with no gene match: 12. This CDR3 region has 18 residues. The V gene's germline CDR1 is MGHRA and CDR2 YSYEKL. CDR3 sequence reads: CASSHDRGRWVSNQPQHF. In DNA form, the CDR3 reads TGCGCCAGCAGCCACGACAGGGGGCGCTGGGTTAGTAATCAGCCCCAGCATTTT.

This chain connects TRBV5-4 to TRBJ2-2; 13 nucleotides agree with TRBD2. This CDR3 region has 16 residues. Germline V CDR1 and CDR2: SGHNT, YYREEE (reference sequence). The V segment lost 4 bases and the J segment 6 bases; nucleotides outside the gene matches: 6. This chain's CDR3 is CASSTGTSGVSGELFF. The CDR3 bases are TGTGCCAGCAGCACAGGGACTAGCGGGGTCTCCGGGGAGCTGTTTTTT.

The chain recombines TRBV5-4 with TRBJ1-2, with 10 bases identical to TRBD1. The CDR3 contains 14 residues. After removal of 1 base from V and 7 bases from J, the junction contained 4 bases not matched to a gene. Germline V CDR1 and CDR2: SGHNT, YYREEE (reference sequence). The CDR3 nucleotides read TGTGCCAGCAGCTTGAGACAGGGGGCTGGTGGCTACACCTTC. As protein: CASSLRQGAGGYTF.

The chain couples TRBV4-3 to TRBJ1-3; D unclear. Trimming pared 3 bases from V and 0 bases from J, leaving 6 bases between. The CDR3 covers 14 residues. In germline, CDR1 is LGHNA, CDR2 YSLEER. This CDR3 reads CASSQEVSGNTIYF. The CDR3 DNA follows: TGCGCCAGCAGCCAGGAGGTCTCTGGAAACACCATATATTTT.

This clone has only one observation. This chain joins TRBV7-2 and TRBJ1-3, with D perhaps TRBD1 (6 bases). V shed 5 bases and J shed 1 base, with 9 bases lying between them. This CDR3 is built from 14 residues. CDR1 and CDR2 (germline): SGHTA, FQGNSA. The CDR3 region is CASSPQGSGNTIYF. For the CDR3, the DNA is TGTGCCAGCAGCCCACAGGGTTCTGGAAACACCATATATTTT.

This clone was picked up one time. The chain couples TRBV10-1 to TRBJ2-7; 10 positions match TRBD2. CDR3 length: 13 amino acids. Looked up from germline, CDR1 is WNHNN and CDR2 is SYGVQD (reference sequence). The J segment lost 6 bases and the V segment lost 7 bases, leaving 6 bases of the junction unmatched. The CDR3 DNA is TGCGCCAGCACGCAGCGGGAGGGCGGCGAGCAGTACTTC. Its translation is CASTQREGGEQYF.

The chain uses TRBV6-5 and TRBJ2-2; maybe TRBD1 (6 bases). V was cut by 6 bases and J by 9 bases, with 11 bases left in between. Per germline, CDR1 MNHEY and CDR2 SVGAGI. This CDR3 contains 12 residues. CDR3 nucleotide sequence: TGTGCCAGCAGGGCAGGGGCTAGGGAGCTGTTTTTT. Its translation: CASRAGARELFF.

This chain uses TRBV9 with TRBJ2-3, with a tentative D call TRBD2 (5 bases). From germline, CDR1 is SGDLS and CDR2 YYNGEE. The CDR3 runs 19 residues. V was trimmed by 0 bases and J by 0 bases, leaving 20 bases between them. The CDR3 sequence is CASSVGDWYEGTSTDTQYF. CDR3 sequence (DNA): TGTGCCAGCAGCGTAGGAGACTGGTATGAGGGTACTAGCACAGATACGCAGTATTTT.

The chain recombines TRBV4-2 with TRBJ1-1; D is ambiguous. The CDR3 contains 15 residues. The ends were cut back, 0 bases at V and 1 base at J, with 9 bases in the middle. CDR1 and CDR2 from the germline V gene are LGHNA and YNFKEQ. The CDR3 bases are TGTGCCAGCAGCCAAGATGGGAACAGGAACACTGAAGCTTTCTTT. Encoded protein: CASSQDGNRNTEAFF.

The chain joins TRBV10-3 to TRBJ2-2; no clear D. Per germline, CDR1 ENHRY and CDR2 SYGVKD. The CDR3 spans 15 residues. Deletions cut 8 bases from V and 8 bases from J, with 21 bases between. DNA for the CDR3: TGTGCCATCTCGGAGTTAACAGTAAGTTGTGGGGAGCTGTTTTTT. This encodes CAISELTVSCGELFF.

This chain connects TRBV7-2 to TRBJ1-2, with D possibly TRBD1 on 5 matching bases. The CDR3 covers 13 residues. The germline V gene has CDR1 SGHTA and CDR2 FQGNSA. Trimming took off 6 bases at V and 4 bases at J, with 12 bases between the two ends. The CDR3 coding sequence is TGTGCCAGCAGTCCACAGGACGTCTATGGCTACACCTTC. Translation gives CASSPQDVYGYTF.

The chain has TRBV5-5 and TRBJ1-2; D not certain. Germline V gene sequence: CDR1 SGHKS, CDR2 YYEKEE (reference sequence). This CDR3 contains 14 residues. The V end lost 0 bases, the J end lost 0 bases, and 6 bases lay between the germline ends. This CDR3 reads CASSLDGTNYGYTF. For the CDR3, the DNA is TGTGCCAGCAGCTTGGATGGCACTAACTATGGCTACACCTTC.

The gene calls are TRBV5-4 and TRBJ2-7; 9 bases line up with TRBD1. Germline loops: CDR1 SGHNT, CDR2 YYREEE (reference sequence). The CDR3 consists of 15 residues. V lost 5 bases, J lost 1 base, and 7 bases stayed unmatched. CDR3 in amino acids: CASRPGTGFSYEQYF. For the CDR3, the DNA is TGTGCCAGCAGACCCGGGACAGGGTTTTCCTACGAGCAGTACTTC.

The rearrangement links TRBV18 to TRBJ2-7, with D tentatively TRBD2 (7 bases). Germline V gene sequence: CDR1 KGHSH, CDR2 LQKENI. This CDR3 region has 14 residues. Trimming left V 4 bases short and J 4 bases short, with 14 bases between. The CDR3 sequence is CASSQQGGKYEQYF. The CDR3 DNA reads TGTGCCAGCTCACAACAGGGAGGGAAGTACGAGCAGTACTTC.